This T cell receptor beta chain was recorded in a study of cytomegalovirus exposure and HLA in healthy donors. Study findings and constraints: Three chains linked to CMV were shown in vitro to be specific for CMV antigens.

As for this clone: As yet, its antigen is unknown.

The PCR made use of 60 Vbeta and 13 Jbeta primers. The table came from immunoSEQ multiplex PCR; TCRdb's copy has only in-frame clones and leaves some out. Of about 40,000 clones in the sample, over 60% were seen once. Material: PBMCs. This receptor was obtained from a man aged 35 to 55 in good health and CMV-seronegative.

The CDR3 region is CASSDQGSTEAFF. CDR3 in DNA: TGTGCCAGCAGCGACCAGGGTTCCACTGAAGCTTTCTTT. The chain employs TRBV9 and TRBJ1-1; weak D call: TRBD1 (5 bases). The germline V gene encodes CDR1 SGDLS and CDR2 YYNGEE. This CDR3 comprises 13 residues. V lost 3 bases and J lost 4, with 10 bases in between. The whole variable domain, filled in from reference TRBV9 and TRBJ1-1, reads DSGVTQTPKHLITATGQRVTLRCSPRSGDLSVYWYQQSLDQGLQFLIQYYNGEERAKGNILERFSAQQFPDLHSELNLSSLELGDSALYFCASSDQGSTEAFFGQGTRLTVV.